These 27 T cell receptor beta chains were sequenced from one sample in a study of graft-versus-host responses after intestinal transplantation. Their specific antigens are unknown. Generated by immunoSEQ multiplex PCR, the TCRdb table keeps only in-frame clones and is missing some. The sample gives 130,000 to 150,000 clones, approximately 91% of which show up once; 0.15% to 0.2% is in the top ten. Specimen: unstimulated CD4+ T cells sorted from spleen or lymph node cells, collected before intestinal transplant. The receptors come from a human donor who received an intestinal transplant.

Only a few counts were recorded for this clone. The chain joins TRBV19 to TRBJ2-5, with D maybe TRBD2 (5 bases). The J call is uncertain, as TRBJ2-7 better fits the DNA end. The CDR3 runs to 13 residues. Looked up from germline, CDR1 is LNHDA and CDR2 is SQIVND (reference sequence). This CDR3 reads CASSMTPGNEQYF. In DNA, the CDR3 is TGTGCCAGTAGTATGACACCGGGGAACGAGCAGTACTTC.

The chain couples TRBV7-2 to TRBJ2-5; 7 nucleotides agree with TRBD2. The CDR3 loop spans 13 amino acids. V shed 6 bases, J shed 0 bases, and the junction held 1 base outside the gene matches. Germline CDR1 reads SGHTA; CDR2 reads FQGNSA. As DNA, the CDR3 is TGTGCCAGCAGGGGGGGGAACCAAGAGACCCAGTACTTC. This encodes CASRGGNQETQYF.

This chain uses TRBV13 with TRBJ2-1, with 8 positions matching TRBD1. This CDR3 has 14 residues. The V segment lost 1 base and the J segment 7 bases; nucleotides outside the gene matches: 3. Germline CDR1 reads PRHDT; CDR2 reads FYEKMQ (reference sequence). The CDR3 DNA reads TGTGCCAGCAGCTTAGAACAGGGGGGAAATGAGCAGTTCTTC. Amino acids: CASSLEQGGNEQFF.

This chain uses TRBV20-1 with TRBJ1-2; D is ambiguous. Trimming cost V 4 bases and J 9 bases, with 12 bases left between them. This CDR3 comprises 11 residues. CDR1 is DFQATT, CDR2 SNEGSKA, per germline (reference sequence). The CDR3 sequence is CSANVQDRYTF. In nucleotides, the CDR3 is TGCAGTGCTAATGTCCAAGACCGCTACACCTTC.

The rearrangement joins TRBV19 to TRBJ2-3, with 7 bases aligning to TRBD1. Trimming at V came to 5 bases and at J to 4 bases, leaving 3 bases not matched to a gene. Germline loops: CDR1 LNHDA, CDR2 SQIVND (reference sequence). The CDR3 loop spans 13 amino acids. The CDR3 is CASSEGGADTQYF. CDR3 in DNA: TGTGCCAGTAGTGAAGGGGGCGCAGATACGCAGTATTTT.

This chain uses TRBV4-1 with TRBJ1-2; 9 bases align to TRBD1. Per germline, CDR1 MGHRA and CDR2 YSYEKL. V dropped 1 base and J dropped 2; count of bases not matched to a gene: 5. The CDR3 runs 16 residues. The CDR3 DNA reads TGCGCCAGCAGCCAAGCCCCGACAGGGGGAAACTATGGCTACACCTTC. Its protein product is CASSQAPTGGNYGYTF.

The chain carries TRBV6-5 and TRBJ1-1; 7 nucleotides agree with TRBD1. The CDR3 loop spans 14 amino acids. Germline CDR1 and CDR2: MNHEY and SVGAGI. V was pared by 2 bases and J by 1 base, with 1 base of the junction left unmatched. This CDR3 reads CASSYRQGNTEAFF. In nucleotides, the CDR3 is TGTGCCAGCAGTTACCGACAGGGGAACACTGAAGCTTTCTTT.

CDR3 in amino acids: CASSSTTNTGELFF. In DNA form, the CDR3 reads TGTGCCAGCAGTTCGACTACAAACACCGGGGAGCTGTTTTTT. The rearrangement links TRBV27 to TRBJ2-2; perhaps TRBD2 as D (5 bases). V gave up 4 bases and J gave up 2 bases, with 8 bases separating them. The CDR3 has 14 amino acids. Germline V lookup: CDR1 MNHEY, CDR2 SMNVEV (reference sequence).

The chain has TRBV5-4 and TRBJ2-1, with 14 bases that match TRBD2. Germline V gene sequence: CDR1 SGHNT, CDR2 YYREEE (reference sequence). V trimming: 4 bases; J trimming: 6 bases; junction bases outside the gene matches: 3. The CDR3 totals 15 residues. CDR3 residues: CASSGGTSGSNEQFF. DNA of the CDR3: TGTGCCAGCAGCGGGGGGACTAGCGGGAGCAATGAGCAGTTCTTC.

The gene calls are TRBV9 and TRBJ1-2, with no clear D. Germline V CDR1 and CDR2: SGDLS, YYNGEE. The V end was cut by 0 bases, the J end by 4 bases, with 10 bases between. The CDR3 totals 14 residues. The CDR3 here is CASSVDSSSYGYTF. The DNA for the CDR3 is TGTGCCAGCAGCGTAGACAGCTCCTCCTATGGCTACACCTTC.

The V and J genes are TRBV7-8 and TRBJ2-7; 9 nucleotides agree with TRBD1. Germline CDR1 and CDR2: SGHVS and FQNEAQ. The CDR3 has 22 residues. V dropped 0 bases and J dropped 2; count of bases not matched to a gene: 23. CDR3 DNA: TGTGCCAGCAGCTTAGCTCGCCCCAAGGTTCCGACTCGGGGACAGGGAACCTACGAGCAGTACTTC. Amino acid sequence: CASSLARPKVPTRGQGTYEQYF.

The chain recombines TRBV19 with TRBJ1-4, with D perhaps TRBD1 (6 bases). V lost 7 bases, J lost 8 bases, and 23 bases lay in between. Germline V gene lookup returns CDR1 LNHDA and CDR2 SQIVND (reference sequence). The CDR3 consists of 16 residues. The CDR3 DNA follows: TGTGCCAGTACCCGGGCGGGGGCAGGGGTAGAGGAAAAACTGTTTTTT. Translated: CASTRAGAGVEEKLFF.

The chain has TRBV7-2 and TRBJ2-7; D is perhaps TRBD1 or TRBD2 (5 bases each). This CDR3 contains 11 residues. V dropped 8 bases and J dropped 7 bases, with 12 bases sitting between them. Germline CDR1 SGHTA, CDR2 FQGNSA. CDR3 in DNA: TGTGCCAGCGCAACTAGGGGTGAGCAGTACTTC. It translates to CASATRGEQYF.

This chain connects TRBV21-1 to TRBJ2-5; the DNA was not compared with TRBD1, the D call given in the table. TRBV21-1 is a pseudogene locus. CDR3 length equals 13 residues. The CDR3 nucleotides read TGTGCCAGCAGCACACATACGTTTCGGACCCAGTACTTC. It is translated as CASSTHTFRTQYF.

The CDR3 sequence is CASSLARQTYEQYF. Written as DNA, the CDR3 is TGTGCCAGCAGCTTAGCCCGACAAACCTACGAGCAGTACTTC. The chain employs TRBV11-2 and TRBJ2-7; D remains ambiguous. The CDR3 covers 14 residues. Per the germline V gene, CDR1 is SGHAT and CDR2 is FQNNGV. Trimming took off 1 base at V and 2 bases at J, with 9 bases between the two ends.

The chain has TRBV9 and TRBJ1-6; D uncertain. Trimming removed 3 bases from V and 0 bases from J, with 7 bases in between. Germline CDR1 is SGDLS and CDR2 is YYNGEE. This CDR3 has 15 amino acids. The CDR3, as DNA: TGTGCCAGCAGCGCCGGGATCTCCTATAATTCACCCCTCCACTTT. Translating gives CASSAGISYNSPLHF.

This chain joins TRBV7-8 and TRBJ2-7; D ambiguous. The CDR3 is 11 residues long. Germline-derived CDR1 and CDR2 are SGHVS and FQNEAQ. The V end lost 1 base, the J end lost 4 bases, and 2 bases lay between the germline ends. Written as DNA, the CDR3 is TGTGCCAGCAGCTTAGTGTACGAGCAGTACTTC. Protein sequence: CASSLVYEQYF.

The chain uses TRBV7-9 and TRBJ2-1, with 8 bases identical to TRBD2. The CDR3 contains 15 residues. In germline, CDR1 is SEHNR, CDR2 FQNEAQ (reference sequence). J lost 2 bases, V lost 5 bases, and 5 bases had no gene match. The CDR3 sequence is CASSLTSGAYNEQFF. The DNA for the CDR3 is TGTGCCAGCAGCCTTACTAGCGGAGCCTACAATGAGCAGTTCTTC.

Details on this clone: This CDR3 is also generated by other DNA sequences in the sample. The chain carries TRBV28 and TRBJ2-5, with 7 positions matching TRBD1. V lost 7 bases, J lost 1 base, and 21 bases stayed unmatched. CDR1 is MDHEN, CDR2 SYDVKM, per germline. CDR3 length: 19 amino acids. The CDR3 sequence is CASTTQNYRGVGLQETQYF. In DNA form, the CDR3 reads TGTGCCAGCACGACGCAGAACTACAGGGGCGTAGGGCTCCAAGAGACCCAGTACTTC.

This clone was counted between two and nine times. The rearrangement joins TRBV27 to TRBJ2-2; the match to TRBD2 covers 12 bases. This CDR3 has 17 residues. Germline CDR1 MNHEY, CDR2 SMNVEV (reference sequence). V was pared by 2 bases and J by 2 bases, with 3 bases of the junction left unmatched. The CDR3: CASSLPSGRANTGELFF. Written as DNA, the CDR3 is TGTGCCAGCAGTTTACCTAGCGGGAGGGCCAACACCGGGGAGCTGTTTTTT.

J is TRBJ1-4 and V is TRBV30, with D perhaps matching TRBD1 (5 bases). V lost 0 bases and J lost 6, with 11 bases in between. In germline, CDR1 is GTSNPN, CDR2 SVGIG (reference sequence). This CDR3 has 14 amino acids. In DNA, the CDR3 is TGTGCCTGGAGTGTGGGGACTGAAGATGAAAAACTGTTTTTT. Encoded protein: CAWSVGTEDEKLFF.

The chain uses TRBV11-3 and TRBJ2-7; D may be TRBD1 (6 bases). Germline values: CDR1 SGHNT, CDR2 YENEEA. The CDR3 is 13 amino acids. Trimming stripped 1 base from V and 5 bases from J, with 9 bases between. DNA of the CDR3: TGTGCCAGCAGCTTAGGAGGGGGAAACGAGCAGTACTTC. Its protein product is CASSLGGGNEQYF. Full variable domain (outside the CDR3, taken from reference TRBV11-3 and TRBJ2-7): EAGVVQSPRYKIIEKKQPVAFWCNPISGHNTLYWYLQNLGQGPELLIRYENEEAVDDSQLPKDRFSAERLKGVDSTLKIQPAELGDSAVYLCASSLGGGNEQYFGPGTRLTVT.

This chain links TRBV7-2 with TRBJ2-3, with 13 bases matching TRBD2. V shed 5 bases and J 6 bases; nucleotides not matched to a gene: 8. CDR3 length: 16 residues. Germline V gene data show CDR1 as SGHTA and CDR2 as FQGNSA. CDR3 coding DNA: TGTGCCAGCAGCACCGGACTAGCGGGAGTCGGTGATACGCAGTATTTT. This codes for CASSTGLAGVGDTQYF.

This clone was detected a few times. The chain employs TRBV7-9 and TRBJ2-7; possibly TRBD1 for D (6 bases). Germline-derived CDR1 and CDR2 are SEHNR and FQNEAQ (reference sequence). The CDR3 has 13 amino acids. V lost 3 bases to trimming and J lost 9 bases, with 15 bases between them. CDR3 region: CASSLVGTPWQYF. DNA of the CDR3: TGTGCCAGCAGCTTGGTAGGGACACCCTGGCAGTACTTC.

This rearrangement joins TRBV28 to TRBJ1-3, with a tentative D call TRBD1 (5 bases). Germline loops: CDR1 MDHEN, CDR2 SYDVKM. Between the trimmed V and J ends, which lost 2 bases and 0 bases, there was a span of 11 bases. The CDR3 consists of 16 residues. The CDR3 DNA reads TGTGCCAGCAGTTTACGGGGGGGGATCTCTGGAAACACCATATATTTT. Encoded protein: CASSLRGGISGNTIYF.

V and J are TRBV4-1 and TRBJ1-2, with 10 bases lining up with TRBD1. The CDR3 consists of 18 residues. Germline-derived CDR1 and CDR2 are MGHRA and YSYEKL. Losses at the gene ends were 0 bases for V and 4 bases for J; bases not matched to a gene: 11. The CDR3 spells CASSQDVRDRGFGYGYTF. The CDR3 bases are TGCGCCAGCAGCCAAGACGTCCGGGACAGGGGATTCGGCTATGGCTACACCTTC.

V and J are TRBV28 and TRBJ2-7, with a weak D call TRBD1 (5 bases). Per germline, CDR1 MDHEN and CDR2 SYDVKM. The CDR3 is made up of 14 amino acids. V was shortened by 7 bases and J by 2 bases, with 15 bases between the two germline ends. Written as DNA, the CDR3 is TGTGCCAGCAATATCGGCAGGGTTCCCTACGAGCAGTACTTC. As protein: CASNIGRVPYEQYF.